The rows below give T cell receptor beta chains drawn from one sample of a study of blood T cell repertoires in COVID-19. Assay used: immunoSEQ multiplex PCR; TCRdb lists only in-frame clones, some missing. The repertoire holds some 270,000 clones, around 90% seen once, with 2.2% in the top ten. Material: peripheral blood. All receptors derive from a man in his fifties or sixties with acute or convalescent COVID-19. Each CDR3 is given with its conserved first and last residue. D genes are given only for firm matches. Size is stated for part of the rows, as once, few or many counts, or as a class when the clone is expanded.

D	V	size	J	length	CDR3	DNA
TRBD1	TRBV9	once	TRBJ2-1	16	CASSATGTGIYNEQFF	TGTGCCAGCAGCGCCACCGGGACAGGGATCTACAATGAGCAGTTCTTC
TRBD2	TRBV11-1	.	TRBJ2-1	16	CASSSGTSGGGNEQFF	TGTGCCAGCAGCTCCGGGACTAGCGGGGGAGGTAATGAGCAGTTCTTC
TRBD2	TRBV10-1	.	TRBJ2-3	15	CASSESGGSGDTQYF	TGCGCCAGCAGTGAGTCGGGGGGGAGTGGGGATACGCAGTATTTT
.	TRBV7-2	.	TRBJ2-5	14	CASSGAGLQETQYF	TGTGCCAGCTCGGGAGCGGGCCTCCAAGAGACCCAGTACTTC
TRBD1	TRBV6-4	.	TRBJ2-1	12	CASSVKHRGPFF	TGTGCCAGCAGTGTAAAACACAGGGGTCCGTTCTTC
TRBD2	TRBV14	.	TRBJ2-5	16	CASAPMGGGGAETQYF	TGTGCCAGCGCACCGATGGGCGGCGGGGGGGCTGAGACCCAGTACTTC
.	TRBV11-1	once	TRBJ1-5	16	CASSNSRAGGNQPQHF	TGTGCCAGCAGCAATTCCAGGGCGGGGGGCAATCAGCCCCAGCATTTT
.	TRBV30	.	TRBJ1-2	14	CAWSDLEGRYGYTF	TGTGCCTGGAGTGACCTTGAGGGTCGCTATGGCTACACCTTC
TRBD2	TRBV7-2	few	TRBJ2-2	16	CASSLHGGANTGELFF	TGTGCCAGCAGCCTCCACGGGGGGGCGAACACCGGGGAGCTGTTTTTT
TRBD1	TRBV5-1	.	TRBJ2-7	15	CASSLWTGVGYEQYF	TGCGCCAGCAGCCTCTGGACAGGGGTGGGCTACGAGCAGTACTTC
.	TRBV7-3	.	TRBJ1-1	17	CASSSTSGVPFRTEAFF	TGTGCCAGCAGCTCTACCTCCGGGGTCCCGTTTCGCACTGAAGCTTTCTTT
.	TRBV4-1	.	TRBJ1-2	18	CASSQDPDGGGRAYGYTF	TGCGCCAGCAGCCAAGATCCCGATGGCGGGGGGCGGGCCTATGGCTACACCTTC
.	TRBV12-5	.	TRBJ1-6	14	CASGLGVENSPLHF	TGTGCTAGTGGTTTAGGGGTGGAGAATTCACCCCTCCACTTT
TRBD1	TRBV28	.	TRBJ1-2	15	CASSELSGQPYGYTF	TGTGCCAGCAGCGAACTCTCGGGACAGCCCTATGGCTACACCTTC
.	TRBV5-4	.	TRBJ2-7	11	CASSSRGEQYF	TGTGCCAGCAGCTCTCGAGGGGAGCAGTACTTC
.	TRBV24-1	.	TRBJ2-3	13	CATSGPSGDTQYF	TGTGCCACCAGTGGCCCGAGCGGAGATACGCAGTATTTT
.	TRBV5-6	.	TRBJ2-3	13	CASSLASGKTQYF	TGTGCCAGCAGCTTGGCCTCAGGCAAAACGCAGTATTTT
TRBD1	TRBV19	.	TRBJ1-4	15	CASSINQGAREKLFF	TGTGCCAGTAGTATAAATCAGGGGGCGCGTGAAAAACTGTTTTTT
TRBD2	TRBV10-3	.	TRBJ2-2	13	CAIRGLDTGELFF	TGTGCCATCAGAGGACTAGACACCGGGGAGCTGTTTTTT
.	TRBV5-6	many	TRBJ1-1	16	CASSFDPGQRNTEAFF	TGTGCCAGCAGCTTCGACCCGGGACAACGAAACACTGAAGCTTTCTTT
.	TRBV2	.	TRBJ1-5	14	CAGRQQARNQPQHF	TGTGCCGGCAGACAACAGGCCAGAAATCAGCCCCAGCATTTT
TRBD1	TRBV6-1	.	TRBJ2-6	18	CASSAPGQGDPGANVLTF	TGTGCCAGCAGTGCCCCGGGACAGGGAGATCCTGGGGCCAACGTCCTGACTTTC
.	TRBV4-1	.	TRBJ2-1	15	CASSQEGNSYNEQFF	TGCGCCAGCAGCCAGGAGGGGAACTCCTACAATGAGCAGTTCTTC
.	TRBV15	.	TRBJ2-1	15	CATSRDTATFNEQFF	TGTGCCACCAGCAGAGATACTGCGACATTCAATGAGCAGTTCTTC
TRBD1	TRBV29-1	.	TRBJ1-5	15	CSVEVGGTGDQPQHF	TGCAGCGTTGAAGTCGGCGGGACAGGGGATCAGCCCCAGCATTTT
.	TRBV2	.	TRBJ2-2	13	CASTGHHTGELFF	TGTGCCAGCACCGGACATCACACCGGGGAGCTGTTTTTT
.	TRBV30	.	TRBJ1-3	15	CAWSVGPGTGNTIYF	TGTGCCTGGAGTGTCGGACCAGGGACTGGAAACACCATATATTTT
.	TRBV3-1/TRBV3-2	.	TRBJ2-5	13	CASRPTGQETQYF	TGTGCCAGCAGACCGACAGGACAAGAGACCCAGTACTTC
.	TRBV15	.	TRBJ1-1	13	CATSRDSGPEAFF	TGTGCCACCAGCAGAGACTCTGGGCCTGAAGCTTTCTTT
.	TRBV6-5	.	TRBJ1-2	13	CASSYGLNYGYTF	TGTGCCAGCAGTTACGGGCTGAACTATGGCTACACCTTC
.	TRBV30	.	TRBJ1-3	13	CAWSQSVGNTIYF	TGTGCCTGGAGTCAATCGGTAGGAAACACCATATATTTT